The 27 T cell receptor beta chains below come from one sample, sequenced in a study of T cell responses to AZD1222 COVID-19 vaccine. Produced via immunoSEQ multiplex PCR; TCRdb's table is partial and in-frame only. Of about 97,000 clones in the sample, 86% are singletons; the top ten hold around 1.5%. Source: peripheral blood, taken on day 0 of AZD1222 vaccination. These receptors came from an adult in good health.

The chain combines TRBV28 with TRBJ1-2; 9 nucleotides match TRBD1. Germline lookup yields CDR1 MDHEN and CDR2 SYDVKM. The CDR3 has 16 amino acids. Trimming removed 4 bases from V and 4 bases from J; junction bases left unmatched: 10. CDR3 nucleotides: TGTGCCAGCAGTTCCTCTCCGGGACAGGGTAGCTATGGCTACACCTTC. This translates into CASSSSPGQGSYGYTF.

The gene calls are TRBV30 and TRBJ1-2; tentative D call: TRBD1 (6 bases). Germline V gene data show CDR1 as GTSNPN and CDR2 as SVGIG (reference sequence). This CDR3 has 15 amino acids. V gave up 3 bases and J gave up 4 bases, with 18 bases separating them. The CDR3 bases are TGTGCCTGGAGCCCCCGAAGGAGGGGGATCTATGGCTACACCTTC. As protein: CAWSPRRRGIYGYTF.

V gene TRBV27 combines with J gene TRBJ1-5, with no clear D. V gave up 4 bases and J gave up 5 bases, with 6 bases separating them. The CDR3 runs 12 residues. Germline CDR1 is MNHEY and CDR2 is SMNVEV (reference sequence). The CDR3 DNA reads TGTGCCAGCAGTTCCCTTGATCAGCCCCAGCATTTT. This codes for CASSSLDQPQHF.

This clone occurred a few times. CDR3 region: CASSLRGYNEQFF. The CDR3 region has the DNA TGTGCCAGCAGCTTGAGAGGGTACAATGAGCAGTTCTTC. The chain carries TRBV5-4 and TRBJ2-1, with D possibly being TRBD2 (5 bases). V shed 1 base and J shed 4 bases, with 6 bases lying between them. Germline V gives CDR1 SGHNT, CDR2 YYREEE (reference sequence). CDR3 size: 13 residues.

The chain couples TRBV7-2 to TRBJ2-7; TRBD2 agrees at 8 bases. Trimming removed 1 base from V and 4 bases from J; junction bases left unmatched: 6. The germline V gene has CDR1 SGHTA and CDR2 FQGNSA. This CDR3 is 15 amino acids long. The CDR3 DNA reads TGTGCCAGCAGCTTAGGGAGCGGGAGCGGGTACGAGCAGTACTTC. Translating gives CASSLGSGSGYEQYF.

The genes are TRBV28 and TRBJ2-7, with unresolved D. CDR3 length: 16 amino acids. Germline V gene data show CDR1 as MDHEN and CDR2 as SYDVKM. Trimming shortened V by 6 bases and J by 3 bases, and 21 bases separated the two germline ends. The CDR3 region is CASSPSFVGSGYEQYF. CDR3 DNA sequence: TGTGCCAGCAGCCCTTCATTTGTTGGGTCGGGCTACGAGCAGTACTTC.

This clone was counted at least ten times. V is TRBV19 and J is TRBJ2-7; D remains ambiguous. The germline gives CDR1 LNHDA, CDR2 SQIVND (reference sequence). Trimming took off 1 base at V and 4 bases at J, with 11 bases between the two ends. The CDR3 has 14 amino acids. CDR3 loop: CASSIGVDGYEQYF. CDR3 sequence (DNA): TGTGCCAGTAGTATAGGGGTCGACGGTTACGAGCAGTACTTC.

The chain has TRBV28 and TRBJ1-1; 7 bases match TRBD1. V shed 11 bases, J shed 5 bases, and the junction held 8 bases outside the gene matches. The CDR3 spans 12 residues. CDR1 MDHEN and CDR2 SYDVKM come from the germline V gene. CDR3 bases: TGTGCCGGACAGGCGATGGGGACTGAAGCTTTCTTT. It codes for CAGQAMGTEAFF.

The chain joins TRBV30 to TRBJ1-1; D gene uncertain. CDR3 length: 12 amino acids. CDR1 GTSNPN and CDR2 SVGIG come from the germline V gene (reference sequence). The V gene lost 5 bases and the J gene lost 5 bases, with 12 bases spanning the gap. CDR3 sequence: CAWGNGGTEAFF. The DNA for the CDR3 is TGTGCCTGGGGTAACGGTGGGACTGAAGCTTTCTTT.

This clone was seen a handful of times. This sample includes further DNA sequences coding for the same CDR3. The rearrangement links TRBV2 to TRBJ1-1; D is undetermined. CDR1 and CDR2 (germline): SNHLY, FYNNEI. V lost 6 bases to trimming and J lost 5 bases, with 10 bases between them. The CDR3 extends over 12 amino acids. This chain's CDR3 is CASRVGGTEAFF. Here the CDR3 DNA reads TGTGCCAGCAGGGTGGGAGGGACTGAAGCTTTCTTT. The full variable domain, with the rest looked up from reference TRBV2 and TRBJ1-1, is EPEVTQTPSHQVTQMGQEVILRCVPISNHLYFYWYRQILGQKVEFLVSFYNNEISEKSEIFDDQFSVERPDGSNFTLKIRSTKLEDSAMYFCASRVGGTEAFFGQGTRLTVV.

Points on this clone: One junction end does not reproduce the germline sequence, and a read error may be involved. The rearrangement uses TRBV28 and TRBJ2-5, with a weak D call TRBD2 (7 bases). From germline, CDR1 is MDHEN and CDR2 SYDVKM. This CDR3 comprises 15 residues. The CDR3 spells CASILGGGRQETQYF. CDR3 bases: TGTGCCAGCATTTTAGGGGGGGGACGACAAGAGACCCAGTACTTC.

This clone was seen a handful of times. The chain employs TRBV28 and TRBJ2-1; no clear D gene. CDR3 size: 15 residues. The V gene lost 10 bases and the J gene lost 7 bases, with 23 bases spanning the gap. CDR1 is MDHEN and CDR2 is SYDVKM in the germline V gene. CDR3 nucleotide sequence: TGTGCCACCTCGTTGCACACTGGCGGAACGAATGAGCAGTTCTTC. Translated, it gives CATSLHTGGTNEQFF.

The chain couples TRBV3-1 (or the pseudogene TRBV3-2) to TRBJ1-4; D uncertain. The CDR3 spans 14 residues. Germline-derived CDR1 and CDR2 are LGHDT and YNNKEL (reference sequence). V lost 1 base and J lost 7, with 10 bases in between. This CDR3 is CASSQGVLREKLFF. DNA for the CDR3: TGTGCCAGCAGCCAAGGGGTCTTACGTGAAAAACTGTTTTTT.

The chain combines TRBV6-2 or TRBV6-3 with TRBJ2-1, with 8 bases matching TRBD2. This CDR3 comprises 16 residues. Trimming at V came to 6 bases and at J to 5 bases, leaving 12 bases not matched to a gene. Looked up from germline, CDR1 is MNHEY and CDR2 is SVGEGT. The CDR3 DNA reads TGTGCCAGCAGCCCCTATAGCGGGGTCCGAGACAATGAGCAGTTCTTC. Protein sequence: CASSPYSGVRDNEQFF.

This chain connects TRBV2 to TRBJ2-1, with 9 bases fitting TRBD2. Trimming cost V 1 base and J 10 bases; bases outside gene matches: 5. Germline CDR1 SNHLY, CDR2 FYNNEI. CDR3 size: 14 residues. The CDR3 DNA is TGTGCCAGCAGTGAAGGTCTGAGCGGGAGGGAGCAGTTCTTC. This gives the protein CASSEGLSGREQFF.

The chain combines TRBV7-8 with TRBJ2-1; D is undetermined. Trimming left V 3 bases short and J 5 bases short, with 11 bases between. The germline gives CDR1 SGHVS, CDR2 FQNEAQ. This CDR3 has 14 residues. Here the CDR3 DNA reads TGTGCCAGCAGCTTGCTAACACAAGACAATGAGCAGTTCTTC. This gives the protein CASSLLTQDNEQFF.

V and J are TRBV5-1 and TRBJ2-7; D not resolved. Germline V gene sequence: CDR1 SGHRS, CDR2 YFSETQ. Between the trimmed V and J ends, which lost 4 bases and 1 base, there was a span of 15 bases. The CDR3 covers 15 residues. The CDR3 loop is CASSPMPVHSYEQYF. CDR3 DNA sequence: TGCGCCAGCAGCCCGATGCCGGTCCATTCCTACGAGCAGTACTTC.

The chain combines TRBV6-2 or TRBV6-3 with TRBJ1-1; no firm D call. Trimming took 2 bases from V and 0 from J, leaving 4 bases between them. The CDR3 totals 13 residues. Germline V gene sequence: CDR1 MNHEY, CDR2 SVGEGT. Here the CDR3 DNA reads TGTGCCAGCAGTTACGGAATGAACACTGAAGCTTTCTTT. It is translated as CASSYGMNTEAFF.

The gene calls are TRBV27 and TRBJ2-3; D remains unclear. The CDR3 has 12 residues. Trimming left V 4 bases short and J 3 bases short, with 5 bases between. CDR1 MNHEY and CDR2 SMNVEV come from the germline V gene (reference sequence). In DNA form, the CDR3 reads TGTGCCAGCAGTTCACGTACAGATACGCAGTATTTT. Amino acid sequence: CASSSRTDTQYF.

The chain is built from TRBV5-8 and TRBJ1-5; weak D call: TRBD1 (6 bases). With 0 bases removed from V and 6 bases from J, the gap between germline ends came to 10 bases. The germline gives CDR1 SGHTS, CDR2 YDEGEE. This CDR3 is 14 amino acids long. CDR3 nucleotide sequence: TGTGCCAGCAGCTTGGTGGGGGCAGGTCAGCCCCAGCATTTT. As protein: CASSLVGAGQPQHF.

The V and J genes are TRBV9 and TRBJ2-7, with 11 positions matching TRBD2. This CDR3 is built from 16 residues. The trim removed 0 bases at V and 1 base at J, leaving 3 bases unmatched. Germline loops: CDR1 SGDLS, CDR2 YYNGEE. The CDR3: CASSVGTSGSSYEQYF. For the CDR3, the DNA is TGTGCCAGCAGCGTAGGAACTAGCGGGAGTTCCTACGAGCAGTACTTC.

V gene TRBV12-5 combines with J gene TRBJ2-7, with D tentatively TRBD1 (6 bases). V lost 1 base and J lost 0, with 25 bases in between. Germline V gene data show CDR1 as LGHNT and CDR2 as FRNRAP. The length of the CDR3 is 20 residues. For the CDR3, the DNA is TGTGCTAGTGGTTTGGCCGCGGACAGAGCCCATTTCCCATACTCCTACGAGCAGTACTTC. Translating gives CASGLAADRAHFPYSYEQYF.

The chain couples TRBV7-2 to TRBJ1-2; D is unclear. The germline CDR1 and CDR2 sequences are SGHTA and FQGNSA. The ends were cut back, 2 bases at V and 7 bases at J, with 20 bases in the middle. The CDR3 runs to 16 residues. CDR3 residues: CASSLRIQGIRSGYTF. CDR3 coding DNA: TGTGCCAGCAGCTTAAGGATTCAAGGGATTCGGAGTGGCTACACCTTC.

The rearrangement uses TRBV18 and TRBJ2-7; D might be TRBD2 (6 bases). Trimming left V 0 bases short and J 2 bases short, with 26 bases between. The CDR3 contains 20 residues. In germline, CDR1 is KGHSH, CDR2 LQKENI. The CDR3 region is CASSPPDRWRGSRTPYEQYF. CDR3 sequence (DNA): TGTGCCAGCTCACCACCGGACCGTTGGCGGGGATCCAGGACCCCCTACGAGCAGTACTTC.

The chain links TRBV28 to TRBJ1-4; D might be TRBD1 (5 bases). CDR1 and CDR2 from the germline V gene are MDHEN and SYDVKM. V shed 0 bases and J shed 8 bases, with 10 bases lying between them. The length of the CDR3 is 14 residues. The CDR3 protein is CASSLWGVGEKLFF. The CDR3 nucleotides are TGTGCCAGCAGTTTATGGGGGGTAGGAGAAAAACTGTTTTTT.

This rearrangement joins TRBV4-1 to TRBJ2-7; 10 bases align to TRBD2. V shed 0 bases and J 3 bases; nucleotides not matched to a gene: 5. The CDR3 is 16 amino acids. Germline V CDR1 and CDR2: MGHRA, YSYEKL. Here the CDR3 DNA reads TGCGCCAGCAGCCAAGATCCTAGCGGGAGAGGCTACGAGCAGTACTTC. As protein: CASSQDPSGRGYEQYF.

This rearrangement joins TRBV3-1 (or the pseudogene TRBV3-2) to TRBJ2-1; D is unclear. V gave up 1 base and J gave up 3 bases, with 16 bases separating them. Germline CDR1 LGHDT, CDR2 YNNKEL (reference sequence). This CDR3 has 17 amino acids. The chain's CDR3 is CASSQAHGRLFYNEQFF. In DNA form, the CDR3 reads TGTGCCAGCAGCCAAGCACATGGCAGATTATTCTACAATGAGCAGTTCTTC.